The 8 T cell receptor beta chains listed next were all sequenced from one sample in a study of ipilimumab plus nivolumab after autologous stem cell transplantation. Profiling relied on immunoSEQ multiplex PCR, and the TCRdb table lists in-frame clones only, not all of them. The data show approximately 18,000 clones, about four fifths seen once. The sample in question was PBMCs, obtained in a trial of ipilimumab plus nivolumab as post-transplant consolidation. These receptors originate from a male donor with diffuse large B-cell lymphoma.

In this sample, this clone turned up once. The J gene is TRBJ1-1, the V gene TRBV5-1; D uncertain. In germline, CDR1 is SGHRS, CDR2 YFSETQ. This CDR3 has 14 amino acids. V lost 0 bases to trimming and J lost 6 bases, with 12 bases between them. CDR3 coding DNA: TGCGCCAGCAGCTTGGGCACGGGAAACGCTGAAGCTTTCTTT. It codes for CASSLGTGNAEAFF.

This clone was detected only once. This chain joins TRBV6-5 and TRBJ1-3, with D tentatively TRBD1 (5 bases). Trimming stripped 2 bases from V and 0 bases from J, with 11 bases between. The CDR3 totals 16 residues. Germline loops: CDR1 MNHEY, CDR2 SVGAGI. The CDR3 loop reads CASSYEFGTSGNTIYF. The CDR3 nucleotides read TGTGCCAGCAGTTACGAATTCGGGACCTCTGGAAACACCATATATTTT.

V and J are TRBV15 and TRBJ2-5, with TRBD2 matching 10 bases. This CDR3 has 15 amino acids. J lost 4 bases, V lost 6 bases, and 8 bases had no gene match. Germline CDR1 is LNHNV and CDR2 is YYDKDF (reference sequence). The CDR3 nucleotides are TGTGCCACCAGTTCCAGCGGGGGGGCCTTAGAGACCCAGTACTTC. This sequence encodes CATSSSGGALETQYF.

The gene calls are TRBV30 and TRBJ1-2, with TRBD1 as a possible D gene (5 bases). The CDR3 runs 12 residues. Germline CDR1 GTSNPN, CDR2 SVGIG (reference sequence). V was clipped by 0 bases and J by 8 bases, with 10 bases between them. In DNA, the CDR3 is TGTGCCTGGAGTGTACTAGGGGACGGCTACACCTTC. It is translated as CAWSVLGDGYTF.

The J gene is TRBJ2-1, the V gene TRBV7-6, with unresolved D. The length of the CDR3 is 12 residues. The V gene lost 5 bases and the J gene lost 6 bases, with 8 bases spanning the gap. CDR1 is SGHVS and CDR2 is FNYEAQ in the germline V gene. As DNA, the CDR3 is TGTGCCAGCAGCCTCGACACCAATGAGCAGTTCTTC. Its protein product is CASSLDTNEQFF.

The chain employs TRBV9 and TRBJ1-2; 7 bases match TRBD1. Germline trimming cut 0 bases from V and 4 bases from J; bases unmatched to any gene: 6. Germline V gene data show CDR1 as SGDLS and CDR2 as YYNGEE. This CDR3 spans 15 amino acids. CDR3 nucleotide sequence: TGTGCCAGCAGCGTAGGACAGGGTGCCTTCTATGGCTACACCTTC. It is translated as CASSVGQGAFYGYTF.

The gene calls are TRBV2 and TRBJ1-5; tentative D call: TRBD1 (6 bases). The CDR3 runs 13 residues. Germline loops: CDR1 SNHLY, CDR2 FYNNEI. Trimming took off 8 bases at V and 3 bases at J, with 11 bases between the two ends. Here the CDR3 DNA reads TGTGCCAGCCGAGACAGGCTCAATCAGCCCCAGCATTTT. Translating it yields CASRDRLNQPQHF.

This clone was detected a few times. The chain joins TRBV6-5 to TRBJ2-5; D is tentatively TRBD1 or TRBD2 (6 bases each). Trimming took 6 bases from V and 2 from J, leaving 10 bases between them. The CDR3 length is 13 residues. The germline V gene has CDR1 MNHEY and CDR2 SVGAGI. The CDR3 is CASRSGAQETQYF. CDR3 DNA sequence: TGTGCCAGCAGGTCGGGGGCACAAGAGACCCAGTACTTC.